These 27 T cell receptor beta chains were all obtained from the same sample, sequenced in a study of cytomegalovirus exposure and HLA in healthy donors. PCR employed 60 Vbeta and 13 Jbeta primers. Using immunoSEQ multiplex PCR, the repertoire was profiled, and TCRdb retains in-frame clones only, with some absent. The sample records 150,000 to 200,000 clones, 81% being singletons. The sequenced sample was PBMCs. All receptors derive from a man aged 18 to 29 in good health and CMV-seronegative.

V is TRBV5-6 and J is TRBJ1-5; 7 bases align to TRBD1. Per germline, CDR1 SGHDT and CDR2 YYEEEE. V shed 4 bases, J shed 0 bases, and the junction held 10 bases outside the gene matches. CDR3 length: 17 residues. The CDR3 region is CASSEAGTEYSNQPQHF. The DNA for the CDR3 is TGTGCCAGCAGCGAAGCCGGGACAGAGTATAGCAATCAGCCCCAGCATTTT.

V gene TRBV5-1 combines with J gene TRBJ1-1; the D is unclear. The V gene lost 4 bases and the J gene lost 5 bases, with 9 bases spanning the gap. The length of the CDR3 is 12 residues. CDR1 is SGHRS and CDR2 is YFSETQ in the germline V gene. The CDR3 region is CASSEGVTEAFF. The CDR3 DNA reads TGCGCCAGCAGCGAAGGAGTTACTGAAGCTTTCTTT.

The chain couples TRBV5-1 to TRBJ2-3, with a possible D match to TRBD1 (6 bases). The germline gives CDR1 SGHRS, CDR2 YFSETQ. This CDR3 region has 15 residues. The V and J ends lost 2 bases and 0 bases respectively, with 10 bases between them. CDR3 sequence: CASSFEGQSTDTQYF. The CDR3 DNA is TGCGCCAGCAGCTTCGAAGGACAGAGCACAGATACGCAGTATTTT.

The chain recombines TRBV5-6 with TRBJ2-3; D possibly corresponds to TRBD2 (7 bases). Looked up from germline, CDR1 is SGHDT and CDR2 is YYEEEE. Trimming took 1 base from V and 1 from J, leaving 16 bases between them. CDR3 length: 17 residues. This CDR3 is CASSLWGGGARTDTQYF. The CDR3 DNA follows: TGTGCCAGCAGCTTGTGGGGGGGCGGGGCCCGCACAGATACGCAGTATTTT.

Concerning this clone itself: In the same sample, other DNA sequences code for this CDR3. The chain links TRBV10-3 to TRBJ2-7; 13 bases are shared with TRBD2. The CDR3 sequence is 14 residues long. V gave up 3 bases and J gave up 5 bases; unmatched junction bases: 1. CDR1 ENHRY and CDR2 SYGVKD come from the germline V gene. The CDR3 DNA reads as TGTGCCATCAGTGACGGACTAGCGGGAGACGAGCAGTACTTC. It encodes CAISDGLAGDEQYF.

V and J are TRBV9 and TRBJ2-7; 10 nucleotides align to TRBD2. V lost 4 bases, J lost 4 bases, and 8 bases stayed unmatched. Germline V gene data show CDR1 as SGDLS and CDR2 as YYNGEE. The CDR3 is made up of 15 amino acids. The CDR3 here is CASSISGTSVYEQYF. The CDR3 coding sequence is TGTGCCAGCAGCATCTCCGGGACTAGCGTTTACGAGCAGTACTTC.

The DNA of the CDR3 is TGTGCCAGCAGCTTACCTTCCCGCCTACTAGGAGATACGCAGTATTTT. This encodes CASSLPSRLLGDTQYF. The rearrangement uses TRBV7-9 and TRBJ2-3, with D possibly being TRBD2 (5 bases). The CDR3 has 16 amino acids. Germline lookup yields CDR1 SEHNR and CDR2 FQNEAQ (reference sequence). Trimming removed 2 bases from V and 5 bases from J, with 17 bases in between. Looking up the rest from reference TRBV7-9 and TRBJ2-3 gives the full variable domain: DTGVSQNPRHKITKRGQNVTFRCDPISEHNRLYWYRQTLGQGPEFLTYFQNEAQLEKSRLLSDRFSAERPKGSFSTLEIQRTEQGDSAMYLCASSLPSRLLGDTQYFGPGTRLTVL.

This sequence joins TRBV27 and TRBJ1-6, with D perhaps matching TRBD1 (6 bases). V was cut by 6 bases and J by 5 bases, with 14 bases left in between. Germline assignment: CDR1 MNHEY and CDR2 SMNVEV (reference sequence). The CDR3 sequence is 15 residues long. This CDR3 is CASSTDRDNNSPLHF. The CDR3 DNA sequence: TGTGCCAGCAGCACTGACCGGGACAATAATTCACCCCTCCACTTT.

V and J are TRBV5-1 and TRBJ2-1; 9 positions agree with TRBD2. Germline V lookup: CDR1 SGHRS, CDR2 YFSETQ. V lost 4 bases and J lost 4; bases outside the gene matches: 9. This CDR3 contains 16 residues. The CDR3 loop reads CASSPTSGTIYNEQFF. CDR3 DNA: TGCGCCAGCAGCCCGACTAGCGGAACTATTTACAATGAGCAGTTCTTC.

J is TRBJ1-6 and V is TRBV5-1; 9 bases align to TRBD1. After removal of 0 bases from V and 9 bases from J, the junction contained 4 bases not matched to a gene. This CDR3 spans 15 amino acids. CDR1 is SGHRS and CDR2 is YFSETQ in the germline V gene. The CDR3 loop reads CASSLGQGDGSPLHF. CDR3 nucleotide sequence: TGCGCCAGCAGCTTGGGACAGGGGGATGGTTCACCCCTCCACTTT.

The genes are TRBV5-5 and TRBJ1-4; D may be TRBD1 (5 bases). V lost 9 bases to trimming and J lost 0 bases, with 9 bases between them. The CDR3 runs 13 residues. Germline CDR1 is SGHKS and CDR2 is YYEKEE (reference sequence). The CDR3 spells CATGGATNEKLFF. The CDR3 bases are TGTGCCACGGGGGGTGCAACTAATGAAAAACTGTTTTTT.

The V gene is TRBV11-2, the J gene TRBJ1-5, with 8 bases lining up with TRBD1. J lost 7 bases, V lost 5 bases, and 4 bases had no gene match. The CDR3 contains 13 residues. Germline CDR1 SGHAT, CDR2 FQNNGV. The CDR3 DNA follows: TGTGCCAGCAGCCCGGACAGGGAACAGCCCCAGCATTTT. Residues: CASSPDREQPQHF. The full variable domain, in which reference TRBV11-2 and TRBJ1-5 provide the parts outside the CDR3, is EAGVAQSPRYKIIEKRQSVAFWCNPISGHATLYWYQQILGQGPKLLIQFQNNGVVDDSQLPKDRFSAERLKGVDSTLKIQPAKLEDSAVYLCASSPDREQPQHFGDGTRLSIL.

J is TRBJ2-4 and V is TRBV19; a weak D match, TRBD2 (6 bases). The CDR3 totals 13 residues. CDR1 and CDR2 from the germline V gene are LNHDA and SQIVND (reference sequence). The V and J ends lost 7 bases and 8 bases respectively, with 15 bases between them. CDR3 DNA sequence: TGTGCCAGTAAGGCGGGGCCCGGGGACATTCAGTACTTC. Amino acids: CASKAGPGDIQYF.

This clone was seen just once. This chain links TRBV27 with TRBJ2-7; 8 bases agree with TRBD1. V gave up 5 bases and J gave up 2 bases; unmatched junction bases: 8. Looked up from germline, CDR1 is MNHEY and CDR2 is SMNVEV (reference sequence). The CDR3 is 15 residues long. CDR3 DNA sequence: TGTGCCAGCAGTGGACTGACAGGGGACACCTACGAGCAGTACTTC. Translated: CASSGLTGDTYEQYF.

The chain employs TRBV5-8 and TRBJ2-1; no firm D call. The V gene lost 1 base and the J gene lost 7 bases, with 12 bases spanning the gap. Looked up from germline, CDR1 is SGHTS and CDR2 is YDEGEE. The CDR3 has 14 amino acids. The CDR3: CASSLRDTRNEQFF. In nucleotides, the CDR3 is TGTGCCAGCAGCTTGCGAGACACCCGAAATGAGCAGTTCTTC.

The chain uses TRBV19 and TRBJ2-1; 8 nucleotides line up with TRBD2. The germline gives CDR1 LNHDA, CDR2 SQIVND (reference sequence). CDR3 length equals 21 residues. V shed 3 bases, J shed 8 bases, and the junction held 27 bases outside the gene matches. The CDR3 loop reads CASSIGVLETARRKTSDEQFF. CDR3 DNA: TGTGCCAGTAGTATCGGCGTGTTAGAAACAGCCCGCCGGAAGACTAGCGATGAGCAGTTCTTC.

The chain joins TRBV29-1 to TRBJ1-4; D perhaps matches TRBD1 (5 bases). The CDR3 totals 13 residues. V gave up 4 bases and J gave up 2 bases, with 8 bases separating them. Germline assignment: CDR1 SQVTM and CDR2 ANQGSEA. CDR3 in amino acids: CSVAGGTNEKLFF. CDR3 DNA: TGCAGCGTTGCGGGGGGGACTAATGAAAAACTGTTTTTT. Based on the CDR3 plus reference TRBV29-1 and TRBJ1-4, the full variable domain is SAVISQKPSRDICQRGTSLTIQCQVDSQVTMMFWYRQQPGQSLTLIATANQGSEATYESGFVIDKFPISRPNLTFSTLTVSNMSPEDSSIYLCSVAGGTNEKLFFGSGTQLSVL.

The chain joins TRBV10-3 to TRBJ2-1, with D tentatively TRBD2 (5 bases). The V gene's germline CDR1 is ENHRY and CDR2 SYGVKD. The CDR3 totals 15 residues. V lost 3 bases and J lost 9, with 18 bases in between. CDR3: CAISDLKKRHPEQFF. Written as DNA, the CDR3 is TGTGCCATCAGTGATTTAAAGAAGCGGCACCCTGAGCAGTTCTTC.

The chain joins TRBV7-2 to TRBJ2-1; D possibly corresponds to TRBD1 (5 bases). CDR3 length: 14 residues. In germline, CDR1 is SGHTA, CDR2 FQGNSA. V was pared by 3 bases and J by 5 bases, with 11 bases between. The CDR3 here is CASSFWGRNNEQFF. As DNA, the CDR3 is TGTGCCAGCAGCTTTTGGGGCCGAAACAATGAGCAGTTCTTC. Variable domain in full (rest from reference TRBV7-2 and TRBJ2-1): GAGVSQSPSNKVTEKGKDVELRCDPISGHTALYWYRQSLGQGLEFLIYFQGNSAPDKSGLPSDRFSAERTGGSVSTLTIQRTQQEDSAVYLCASSFWGRNNEQFFGPGTRLTVL.

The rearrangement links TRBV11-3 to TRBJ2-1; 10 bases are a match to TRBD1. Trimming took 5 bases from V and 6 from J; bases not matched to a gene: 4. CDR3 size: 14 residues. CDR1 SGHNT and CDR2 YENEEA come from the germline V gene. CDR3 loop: CASSPGQGSNEQFF. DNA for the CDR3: TGTGCCAGCAGCCCGGGACAGGGGTCCAATGAGCAGTTCTTC. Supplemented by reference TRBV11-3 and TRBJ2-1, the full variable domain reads EAGVVQSPRYKIIEKKQPVAFWCNPISGHNTLYWYLQNLGQGPELLIRYENEEAVDDSQLPKDRFSAERLKGVDSTLKIQPAELGDSAVYLCASSPGQGSNEQFFGPGTRLTVL.

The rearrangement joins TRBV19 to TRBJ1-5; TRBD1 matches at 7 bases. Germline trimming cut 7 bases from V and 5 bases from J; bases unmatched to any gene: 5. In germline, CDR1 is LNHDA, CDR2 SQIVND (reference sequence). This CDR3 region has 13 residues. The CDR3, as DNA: TGTGCCAGTACTTCAGGGGGTTATCAGCCCCAGCATTTT. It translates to CASTSGGYQPQHF. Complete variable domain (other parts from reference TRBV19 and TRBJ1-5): DGGITQSPKYLFRKEGQNVTLSCEQNLNHDAMYWYRQDPGQGLRLIYYSQIVNDFQKGDIAEGYSVSREKKESFPLTVTSAQKNPTAFYLCASTSGGYQPQHFGDGTRLSIL.

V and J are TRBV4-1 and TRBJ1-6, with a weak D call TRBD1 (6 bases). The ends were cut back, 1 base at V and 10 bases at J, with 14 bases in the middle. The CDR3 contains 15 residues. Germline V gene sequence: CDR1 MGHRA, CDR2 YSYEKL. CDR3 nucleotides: TGCGCCAGCAGCCAAGTTGCAGGGGCATGGTCACCCCTCCACTTT. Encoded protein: CASSQVAGAWSPLHF.

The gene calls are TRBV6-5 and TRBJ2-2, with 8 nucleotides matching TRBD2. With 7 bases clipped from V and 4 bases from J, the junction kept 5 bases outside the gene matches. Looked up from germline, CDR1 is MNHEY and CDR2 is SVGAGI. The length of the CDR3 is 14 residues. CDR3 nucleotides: TGTGCCAGCACCACCGGGGGGGCCACCGGGGAGCTGTTTTTT. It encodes CASTTGGATGELFF.

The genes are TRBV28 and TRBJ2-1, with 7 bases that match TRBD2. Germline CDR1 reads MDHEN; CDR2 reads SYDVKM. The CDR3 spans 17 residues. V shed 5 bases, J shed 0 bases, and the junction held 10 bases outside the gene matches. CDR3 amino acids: CASSPTPGGSSYNEQFF. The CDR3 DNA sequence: TGTGCCAGCAGTCCGACCCCCGGGGGGAGCTCCTACAATGAGCAGTTCTTC.

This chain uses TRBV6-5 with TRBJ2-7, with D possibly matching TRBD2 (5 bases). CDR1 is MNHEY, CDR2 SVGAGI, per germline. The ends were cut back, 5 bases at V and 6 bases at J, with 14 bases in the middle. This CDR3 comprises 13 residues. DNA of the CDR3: TGTGCCAGCAGTCTCGACCGGGATACCGAGCAGTACTTC. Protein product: CASSLDRDTEQYF.

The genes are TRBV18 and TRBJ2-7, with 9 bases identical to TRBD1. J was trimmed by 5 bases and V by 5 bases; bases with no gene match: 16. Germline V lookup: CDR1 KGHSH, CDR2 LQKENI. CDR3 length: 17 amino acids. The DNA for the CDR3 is TGTGCCAGCTCATCGCTAATTAGACAGGGGGTTGTCGACGAGCAGTACTTC. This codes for CASSSLIRQGVVDEQYF.

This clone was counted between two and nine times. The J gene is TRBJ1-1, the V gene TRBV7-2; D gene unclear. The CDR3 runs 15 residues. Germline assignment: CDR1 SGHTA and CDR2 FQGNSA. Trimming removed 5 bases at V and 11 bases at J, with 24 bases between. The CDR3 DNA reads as TGTGCCAGCAGCCCCTACCGGGAAGCACCCTTGTCCGCTTTCTTT. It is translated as CASSPYREAPLSAFF.